The 6 T cell receptor beta chains presented below share a single source sample, sequenced in a study of blood T cell repertoires in COVID-19. Profiled with immunoSEQ multiplex PCR; TCRdb holds only in-frame clones, not every one. The data hold about 190,000 clones, with 78% observed a single time. Material for sequencing was PBMCs or T cells enriched from blood (not recorded which). The source of these receptors is a woman in her fifties or sixties who had recovered from COVID-19.

In this sample, this clone turned up a few times. CDR3 coding DNA: TGTGCCAGCAGCTTGGGCGGGAGGGCCGCCGAGCAGTACTTC. It codes for CASSLGGRAAEQYF. The V gene is TRBV7-3, the J gene TRBJ2-7; 9 bases align to TRBD2. The V segment lost 3 bases and the J segment 6 bases; nucleotides outside the gene matches: 6. The CDR3 has 14 residues. The germline V gene has CDR1 SGHTA and CDR2 FQGTGA.

The chain combines TRBV7-2 with TRBJ2-1; 8 positions agree with TRBD2. The V and J ends lost 4 bases and 8 bases, in that order; junction bases with no gene match: 7. Looked up from germline, CDR1 is SGHTA and CDR2 is FQGNSA. This CDR3 spans 14 amino acids. CDR3: CASSSGTRFDEQFF. CDR3 DNA: TGTGCCAGCAGCTCGGGGACTAGGTTCGATGAGCAGTTCTTC.

The chain joins TRBV11-2 to TRBJ2-1; TRBD1 matches at 9 bases. Germline V gene lookup returns CDR1 SGHAT and CDR2 FQNNGV. The length of the CDR3 is 14 residues. The trim removed 2 bases at V and 7 bases at J, leaving 3 bases unmatched. The CDR3 loop is CASSLNRGQNEQFF. The CDR3 DNA reads as TGTGCCAGCAGCTTAAACAGGGGGCAAAATGAGCAGTTCTTC.

This chain joins TRBV11-3 and TRBJ2-2; D call uncertain. CDR1 and CDR2 from the germline V gene are SGHNT and YENEEA. Trimming removed 3 bases from V and 1 base from J, with 9 bases in between. This CDR3 comprises 15 residues. The CDR3 spells CASSLVQENTGELFF. In DNA, the CDR3 is TGTGCCAGCAGCTTGGTCCAGGAGAACACCGGGGAGCTGTTTTTT.

The V call is TRBV2, the J call TRBJ1-1; D is uncertain. The length of the CDR3 is 12 residues. V gave up 8 bases and J gave up 1 base, with 8 bases separating them. Germline V lookup: CDR1 SNHLY, CDR2 FYNNEI. Written as DNA, the CDR3 is TGTGCCAGCCGCAGACAGAACACTGAAGCTTTCTTT. This codes for CASRRQNTEAFF.

The chain couples TRBV14 to TRBJ2-1; possibly TRBD1 for D (5 bases). Germline values: CDR1 SGHDN, CDR2 FVKESK. There are 13 residues in the CDR3. Trimming took 1 base from V and 4 from J, leaving 5 bases between them. CDR3 in amino acids: CASSQGQYNEQFF. DNA for the CDR3: TGTGCCAGCAGCCAAGGACAGTACAATGAGCAGTTCTTC. Complete variable domain (other parts from reference TRBV14 and TRBJ2-1): EAGVTQFPSHSVIEKGQTVTLRCDPISGHDNLYWYRRVMGKEIKFLLHFVKESKQDESGMPNNRFLAERTGGTYSTLKVQPAELEDSGVYFCASSQGQYNEQFFGPGTRLTVL.